This T cell receptor beta chain was recovered during a study of cytomegalovirus exposure and HLA in healthy donors. Germline CDR1 reads SGHTA; CDR2 reads FQGNSA. The CDR3 runs to 14 residues. V was pared by 5 bases and J by 0 bases, with 1 base of the junction left unmatched. It was with 60 Vbeta and 13 Jbeta primers that the PCR ran. Some clones are missing from TCRdb's copy, which holds only in-frame ones; the method was immunoSEQ multiplex PCR. The sample lists approximately 110,000 clones, about 70% occurring once. The chain combines TRBV7-2 with TRBJ1-5; 7 bases map to TRBD1. Sequences were obtained from PBMCs. This sequence originates from a man between 25 and 39 years old in good health and CMV-seropositive. The CDR3 coding sequence is TGTGCCAGCAGCCGGGACAGTAGCAATCAGCCCCAGCATTTT. Its protein product is CASSRDSSNQPQHF.